Below are 2 T cell receptor beta chains sequenced from a single sample in a study of cytomegalovirus exposure and HLA in healthy donors. 60 Vbeta and 13 Jbeta primers were used in PCR. Generated by immunoSEQ multiplex PCR, the TCRdb table keeps only in-frame clones and is missing some. The table includes about 110,000 clones, roughly 70% detected once. Sequencing was done on a sample of PBMCs. Source of these receptors: a male donor in good health and CMV-seropositive.

CDR3: CASSEVPRQGPRMNTEAFF. For the CDR3, the DNA is TGTGCCAGCAGTGAAGTGCCCAGACAGGGCCCCCGAATGAACACTGAAGCTTTCTTT. This sequence joins TRBV6-1 and TRBJ1-1, with 7 bases aligning to TRBD1. CDR3 length: 19 amino acids. Germline V lookup: CDR1 MNHNS, CDR2 SASEGT. With 1 base clipped from V and 0 bases from J, the junction kept 14 bases outside the gene matches.

The V and J genes are TRBV30 and TRBJ2-7; D unclear. CDR1 and CDR2 (germline): GTSNPN, SVGIG (reference sequence). Trimming removed 5 bases at V and 5 bases at J, with 13 bases between. CDR3 length: 12 amino acids. This CDR3 reads CAWGGSTNEQYF. In DNA, the CDR3 is TGTGCCTGGGGCGGCTCTACCAACGAGCAGTACTTC.